This entry features one T cell receptor beta chain sequence. This entry comes from a study of blood T cell repertoires in COVID-19. Sequencing used immunoSEQ multiplex PCR; TCRdb keeps in-frame clones, though not all of them. The sample consists of under 200,000 clones, about 89% of them appearing once. The length of the CDR3 is 19 residues. Trimming stripped 1 base from V and 2 bases from J, with 20 bases between. The germline V gene encodes CDR1 MGHRA and CDR2 YSYEKL. Sequences were obtained from PBMCs or T cells enriched from blood (not recorded which). This sequence originates from a woman between 18 and 30 years old who had recovered from COVID-19. The rearrangement joins TRBV4-1 to TRBJ1-4, with D hard to call. Here the CDR3 DNA reads TGCGCCAGCAGCCAAGCACCTGGAGGCGTCGGACGGACTAATGAAAAACTGTTTTTT. This encodes CASSQAPGGVGRTNEKLFF.